Listed below are T cell receptor beta chains from one sample, sequenced in a study of long-term antiretroviral therapy in people with HIV. Clones were read by immunoSEQ multiplex PCR, and TCRdb kept only the in-frame ones, dropping some. The sample contains roughly 20,000 clones, around 84% of which appear only once. The sample was unsorted PBMCs, taken 1.8 years before starting antiretroviral therapy. These receptors came from a woman aged 30 to 39 with HIV. The CDR3 runs from the conserved cysteine through the conserved F or W. Fields, in order: J gene, clone size, V gene, D gene, CDR3 length, CDR3 protein, CDR3 DNA. The D gene is left open where the match is weak. The listing skips clone size in some rows; elsewhere it reads once, few, many or a size class.

j_call: TRBJ2-1
clone_size: -
v_call: TRBV7-6
d_call: TRBD2
cdr3_length: 15
cdr3_aa: CASSGLAGSYNEQFF
cdr3_nt: TGTGCCAGCAGCGGTCTAGCGGGGAGCTACAATGAGCAGTTCTTC

j_call: TRBJ1-3
clone_size: once
v_call: TRBV5-1
d_call: -
cdr3_length: 13
cdr3_aa: CASSGEFGNTIYF
cdr3_nt: TGCGCCAGCAGTGGAGAGTTCGGAAACACCATATATTTT

j_call: TRBJ1-4
clone_size: -
v_call: TRBV18
d_call: TRBD1
cdr3_length: 17
cdr3_aa: CASSRASSGTGAVELFF
cdr3_nt: TGTGCCAGCTCACGGGCGAGCTCCGGGACAGGGGCTGTCGAACTGTTTTTT

j_call: TRBJ1-6
clone_size: -
v_call: TRBV9
d_call: -
cdr3_length: 13
cdr3_aa: CASSPDRWSPLHF
cdr3_nt: TGTGCCAGCAGCCCAGATCGGTGGTCACCCCTCCACTTT

j_call: TRBJ2-1
clone_size: -
v_call: TRBV11-2
d_call: -
cdr3_length: 14
cdr3_aa: CASSLKGGRGEQFF
cdr3_nt: TGTGCCAGCAGCTTAAAGGGTGGTCGGGGAGAGCAGTTCTTC

j_call: TRBJ2-3
clone_size: -
v_call: TRBV5-1
d_call: -
cdr3_length: 20
cdr3_aa: CASSGEGGAREKVSTDTQYF
cdr3_nt: TGCGCCAGCAGCGGGGAAGGTGGGGCCAGGGAAAAGGTTAGCACAGATACGCAGTATTTT

j_call: TRBJ1-5
clone_size: -
v_call: TRBV2
d_call: -
cdr3_length: 14
cdr3_aa: CASSGRGGNQPQHF
cdr3_nt: TGTGCCAGCTCCGGACGAGGGGGTAATCAGCCCCAGCATTTT

j_call: TRBJ1-1
clone_size: -
v_call: TRBV29-1
d_call: TRBD1
cdr3_length: 13
cdr3_aa: CSGQNRGLAEAFF
cdr3_nt: TGCAGCGGTCAAAACAGGGGGCTGGCTGAAGCTTTCTTT

j_call: TRBJ2-7
clone_size: once
v_call: TRBV28
d_call: -
cdr3_length: 14
cdr3_aa: CASSLGGGTYEQYF
cdr3_nt: TGTGCCAGCAGTTTAGGGGGCGGCACCTACGAGCAGTACTTC

j_call: TRBJ1-6
clone_size: -
v_call: TRBV5-1
d_call: -
cdr3_length: 15
cdr3_aa: CASSLGSSYNSPLHF
cdr3_nt: TGCGCCAGCAGCTTGGGGAGTTCCTATAATTCACCCCTCCACTTT

j_call: TRBJ2-3
clone_size: -
v_call: TRBV19
d_call: -
cdr3_length: 13
cdr3_aa: CASSDESTDTQYF
cdr3_nt: TGTGCCAGTAGTGACGAGAGCACAGATACGCAGTATTTT

j_call: TRBJ1-1
clone_size: -
v_call: TRBV5-1
d_call: -
cdr3_length: 15
cdr3_aa: CASSLTQGLNTEAFF
cdr3_nt: TGCGCCAGCAGCTTGACGCAGGGGCTGAACACTGAAGCTTTCTTT

j_call: TRBJ1-5
clone_size: -
v_call: TRBV2
d_call: -
cdr3_length: 14
cdr3_aa: CASSWRGQNQPQHF
cdr3_nt: TGTGCCAGCAGTTGGAGGGGCCAGAATCAGCCCCAGCATTTT

j_call: TRBJ1-1
clone_size: once
v_call: TRBV30
d_call: -
cdr3_length: 12
cdr3_aa: CAWMGVNTEAFF
cdr3_nt: TGTGCCTGGATGGGCGTGAACACTGAAGCTTTCTTT

j_call: TRBJ2-1
clone_size: -
v_call: TRBV10-3
d_call: -
cdr3_length: 12
cdr3_aa: CAISGQSYEQFF
cdr3_nt: TGTGCCATCAGTGGACAAAGTTATGAGCAGTTCTTC

j_call: TRBJ1-2
clone_size: few
v_call: TRBV7-9
d_call: -
cdr3_length: 13
cdr3_aa: CASSDHTNYGYTF
cdr3_nt: TGTGCCAGCAGCGATCATACTAACTATGGCTACACCTTC

j_call: TRBJ2-1
clone_size: -
v_call: TRBV19
d_call: -
cdr3_length: 12
cdr3_aa: CASSLPLREQFF
cdr3_nt: TGTGCCAGTAGTCTCCCTTTGCGTGAGCAGTTCTTC

j_call: TRBJ2-6
clone_size: -
v_call: TRBV18
d_call: TRBD2
cdr3_length: 20
cdr3_aa: CASSPPTSGGSPYWANVLTF
cdr3_nt: TGTGCCAGCTCACCTCCTACTAGCGGGGGGTCCCCCTACTGGGCCAACGTCCTGACTTTC

j_call: TRBJ1-4
clone_size: few
v_call: TRBV7-9
d_call: -
cdr3_length: 14
cdr3_aa: CASSLRREDEKLFF
cdr3_nt: TGTGCCAGCAGCTTAAGGAGGGAAGACGAAAAACTGTTTTTT

j_call: TRBJ2-1
clone_size: -
v_call: TRBV7-3
d_call: TRBD1
cdr3_length: 17
cdr3_aa: CASSPNLGTGGGNEQFF
cdr3_nt: TGTGCCAGCAGCCCGAACCTCGGGACAGGGGGAGGAAATGAGCAGTTCTTC

j_call: TRBJ1-5
clone_size: -
v_call: TRBV19
d_call: TRBD1
cdr3_length: 17
cdr3_aa: CASSPSGTGYSNQPQHF
cdr3_nt: TGTGCCAGTAGTCCTTCCGGGACAGGGTATAGCAATCAGCCCCAGCATTTT

j_call: TRBJ2-7
clone_size: -
v_call: TRBV5-4
d_call: -
cdr3_length: 15
cdr3_aa: CASSEWDGSSYEQYF
cdr3_nt: TGTGCCAGCAGCGAGTGGGACGGGAGCTCCTACGAGCAGTACTTC

j_call: TRBJ2-2
clone_size: -
v_call: TRBV25-1
d_call: -
cdr3_length: 12
cdr3_aa: CASRVGTGELFF
cdr3_nt: TGTGCCAGCCGGGTTGGTACCGGGGAGCTGTTTTTT

j_call: TRBJ1-3
clone_size: -
v_call: TRBV6-5
d_call: -
cdr3_length: 15
cdr3_aa: CASSYHSGNGNTIYF
cdr3_nt: TGTGCCAGCAGTTATCACTCGGGGAATGGAAACACCATATATTTT

j_call: TRBJ1-2
clone_size: -
v_call: TRBV25-1
d_call: -
cdr3_length: 16
cdr3_aa: CASSDLIMGKSGGYTF
cdr3_nt: TGTGCCAGCAGTGACCTAATTATGGGGAAATCGGGTGGCTACACCTTC

j_call: TRBJ1-3
clone_size: -
v_call: TRBV11-2
d_call: -
cdr3_length: 15
cdr3_aa: CASSSQQTTGNTIYF
cdr3_nt: TGTGCCAGCAGCTCGCAACAGACTACTGGAAACACCATATATTTT

j_call: TRBJ2-7
clone_size: -
v_call: TRBV29-1
d_call: -
cdr3_length: 13
cdr3_aa: CSVGPGPHYEQYF
cdr3_nt: TGCAGCGTGGGACCGGGACCTCACTACGAGCAGTACTTC

j_call: TRBJ1-2
clone_size: -
v_call: TRBV11-2
d_call: -
cdr3_length: 12
cdr3_aa: CASSLTGYGYTF
cdr3_nt: TGTGCCAGCAGCTTAACCGGCTATGGCTACACCTTC